Listed here are 30 T cell receptor beta chains from one sample, sequenced in a study of tumor-infiltrating lymphocytes in primary liver carcinoma. Blood RNA was derived from unsorted whole blood, and germline DNA was extracted too. Priming with a constant-region primer yielded TCR beta cDNA from about 480 ng total RNA. Three nested multiplex PCR rounds, a slightly modified ARM-PCR, produced the libraries for TCR beta. Researchers ran the first two PCR rounds for roughly 10 cycles each with TRBV1-TRBV30 forward primers and a C-beta reverse primer. MiXCR, run by TCRdb on the multiplex PCR reads, gives a single entry per CDR3 protein. The repertoire holds approximately 340,000 distinct CDR3 sequences, with about 65% as singletons. Material for sequencing was peripheral blood. Source of these receptors: a man aged 35 to 55 with primary liver carcinoma and hepatitis B virus infection.

The chain employs TRBV6-5 and TRBJ2-7; the match to TRBD1 covers 7 bases. This CDR3 has 13 residues. The germline gives CDR1 MNHEY, CDR2 SVGAGI. V dropped 5 bases and J dropped 8; count of bases not matched to a gene: 9. The DNA for the CDR3 is TGTGCCAGCAGTGTTTCACAGGGGAGAAAGCAGTACTTC. Its translation is CASSVSQGRKQYF.

A word on this clonotype: A much larger clone sits a single nucleotide away, making a read error possible. This sequence joins TRBV6-2 or TRBV6-3 and TRBJ2-1; 7 bases are shared with TRBD2. CDR3 length: 16 residues. Germline-derived CDR1 and CDR2 are MNHEY and SVGEGT. V trimming: 1 base; J trimming: 8 bases; junction bases outside the gene matches: 11. Written as DNA, the CDR3 is TGTGCCAGCAGTTACTTGGCGGGGGAAATTTGGGATGAGCAGTTCTTC. Protein sequence: CASSYLAGEIWDEQFF.

The chain links TRBV5-6 to TRBJ2-3; weak D call: TRBD2 (5 bases). Germline assignment: CDR1 SGHDT and CDR2 YYEEEE. This CDR3 region has 15 residues. V shed 0 bases and J shed 3 bases, with 11 bases lying between them. The CDR3 reads CASSLEGSVTDTQYF. The DNA for the CDR3 is TGTGCCAGCAGCTTGGAAGGTAGCGTTACAGATACGCAGTATTTT.

V gene TRBV14 combines with J gene TRBJ2-2; 10 bases agree with TRBD1. V was pared by 4 bases and J by 7 bases, with 3 bases of the junction left unmatched. CDR1 and CDR2 from the germline V gene are SGHDN and FVKESK. The CDR3 is 14 residues long. CDR3 sequence reads: CASSRQGAVGELFF. As DNA, the CDR3 is TGTGCCAGCAGCCGACAGGGGGCTGTCGGGGAGCTGTTTTTT.

The V gene is TRBV6-6, the J gene TRBJ2-4; D may be TRBD1 (7 bases). CDR1 and CDR2 (germline): MNHNY, SVGAGI (reference sequence). The CDR3 extends over 13 amino acids. V was trimmed by 6 bases and J by 11 bases, leaving 17 bases between them. In DNA, the CDR3 is TGTGCCAGCAGGCCGACAGGGAGGAATGTTCAGTACTTC. Its translation: CASRPTGRNVQYF.

Points on this clonotype: The conserved final phenylalanine or tryptophan is absent from the CDR3, which likely points to a read error. The chain is built from TRBV5-4 and TRBJ1-6, with D tentatively TRBD1 (6 bases). Germline V gene sequence: CDR1 SGHNT, CDR2 YYREEE (reference sequence). This CDR3 is built from 14 residues. In DNA form, the CDR3 reads TGTGCGAGCAGCCAGGACAGAGGAAATTCACCCCTCCACCTT. It codes for CASSQDRGNSPLHL.

To note about this clonotype: A much more abundant neighbour one base away suggests this may be a read error. The chain combines TRBV5-1 with TRBJ1-2; no clear D gene. Germline V gene data show CDR1 as SGHRS and CDR2 as YFSETQ. CDR3 length equals 13 residues. The CDR3 sequence: CASSLVVNDGYTF. CDR3 bases: TGCGCCAGCAGCTTGGTGGTTAACGATGGCTACACCTTC.

The V and J genes are TRBV2 and TRBJ2-3; no reliable D call. The V and J ends lost 3 bases and 6 bases respectively, with 13 bases between them. Germline CDR1 SNHLY, CDR2 FYNNEI. The CDR3 has 14 residues. The CDR3 DNA sequence: TGTGCCAGCAGTGATCGGTCTTCCGGCGATACGCAGTATTTT. This sequence encodes CASSDRSSGDTQYF. The whole variable domain, filled in from reference TRBV2 and TRBJ2-3, reads EPEVTQTPSHQVTQMGQEVILRCVPISNHLYFYWYRQILGQKVEFLVSFYNNEISEKSEIFDDQFSVERPDGSNFTLKIRSTKLEDSAMYFCASSDRSSGDTQYFGPGTRLTVL.

In its sample, this clonotype was seen once. This rearrangement joins TRBV5-1 to TRBJ2-3; 7 bases are a match to TRBD1. V lost 6 bases and J lost 1; bases outside the gene matches: 11. Germline CDR1 is SGHRS and CDR2 is YFSETQ. The CDR3 contains 16 residues. The CDR3 nucleotides read TGCGCCAGCACCTCTATTACAGGGGCTGGCACAGATACGCAGTATTTT. Translating it yields CASTSITGAGTDTQYF.

This clonotype was counted at least ten times. The J gene is TRBJ2-1, the V gene TRBV11-2; no clear D gene. Trimming removed 5 bases from V and 10 bases from J, with 15 bases in between. This CDR3 has 13 residues. From germline, CDR1 is SGHAT and CDR2 FQNNGV. CDR3 sequence (DNA): TGTGCCAGCAGCCACCCCCGACTCAGGGAGCAGTTCTTC. Translating gives CASSHPRLREQFF. The complete variable domain, with remaining parts taken from reference TRBV11-2 and TRBJ2-1, reads EAGVAQSPRYKIIEKRQSVAFWCNPISGHATLYWYQQILGQGPKLLIQFQNNGVVDDSQLPKDRFSAERLKGVDSTLKIQPAKLEDSAVYLCASSHPRLREQFFGPGTRLTVL.

About this clonotype itself: Since no conserved phenylalanine or tryptophan closes the CDR3, a read error is the likely cause. This chain links TRBV6-6 with TRBJ1-2; unclear D gene. The CDR3 has 14 amino acids. Trimming took off 6 bases at V and 6 bases at J, with 17 bases between the two ends. CDR1 and CDR2 (germline): MNHNY, SVGAGI (reference sequence). DNA for the CDR3: TGTGCCAGCAGCTACCAATCGTTTGGGGATGGCTACACCTTA. This codes for CASSYQSFGDGYTL.

On this clonotype itself: A junction end diverges from the germline sequence, so it may reflect a read error. V and J are TRBV12-3 or TRBV12-4 and TRBJ2-5; D is unresolved. The CDR3 consists of 13 residues. The CDR3 DNA reads TGTGTCAGCAGTTTGGGGTCCCTTGAGACCCGGTACTTC. The encoded protein is CVSSLGSLETRYF.

Concerning this clonotype: No DNA is shown, since the ends of the CDR3 on it are uncertain; the CDR3 is the one TCRdb lists. J is TRBJ1-4 and V is TRBV29-1; the table assigns TRBD1, which was not confirmed against the DNA. The germline V gene has CDR1 SQVTM and CDR2 ANQGSEA. A total of 14 residues make up the CDR3, ends included. The CDR3: CNVATGASNEKLFF.

This clonotype was detected a few times. A much larger clone sits a single nucleotide away, making a read error possible. This chain joins TRBV6-6 and TRBJ2-1; D might be TRBD2 (6 bases). The germline CDR1 and CDR2 sequences are MNHNY and SVGAGI (reference sequence). CDR3 length equals 15 residues. This CDR3 is CANSYLGGADNEQFF. The CDR3 nucleotides read TGTGCCAACAGTTACCTAGGCGGGGCCGATAATGAGCAGTTCTTC.

This clonotype was seen at least ten times. J is TRBJ2-5 and V is TRBV4-2; TRBD2 agrees at 14 bases. The CDR3 consists of 18 residues. J lost 4 bases, V lost 3 bases, and 10 bases had no gene match. Germline loops: CDR1 LGHNA, CDR2 YNFKEQ. CDR3 DNA sequence: TGTGCCAGCAGCCAGCCCGGGACTAGCGGGAGTGGTGGAGAGACCCAGTACTTC. This translates into CASSQPGTSGSGGETQYF.

Comments on this clonotype: A single base separates this from a much larger clone, so it may be a read error. This rearrangement joins TRBV5-6 to TRBJ2-7; D is undetermined. The V gene's germline CDR1 is SGHDT and CDR2 YYEEEE. There are 13 residues in the CDR3. CDR3 in amino acids: CPSSLRVTNEQYF. The CDR3, as DNA: TGTCCCAGCAGCCTTCGGGTGACGAACGAGCAGTACTTC.

Points on this clonotype: A read error may explain this, as a much larger clone is one base away. J is TRBJ1-2 and V is TRBV5-4, with D possibly being TRBD1 (5 bases). CDR3 length equals 13 residues. Germline V CDR1 and CDR2: SGHNT, YYREEE (reference sequence). Between the trimmed V and J ends, which lost 3 bases and 10 bases, there was a span of 16 bases. The CDR3 DNA follows: TGTGCCAGCAGCTCGTTCCAGGGTAGTGACTACACCTTC. Translated, it gives CASSSFQGSDYTF.

This clonotype appeared once. One end of the junction does not line up with germline, which may come from a read error. V is TRBV29-1 and J is TRBJ2-5; 12 bases match TRBD1. Germline V gene sequence: CDR1 SQVTM, CDR2 ANQGSEA. The CDR3 is made up of 15 amino acids. CDR3 DNA: TGCAGCTTTGAAGGGGACAGGGGGCGGTCAGAAACCCAGTACTTC. This codes for CSFEGDRGRSETQYF.

Points on this clonotype: Being one base from a much bigger clone, this may be a read error. The J gene is TRBJ2-7, the V gene TRBV6-1, with no clear D. Looked up from germline, CDR1 is MNHNS and CDR2 is SASEGT. The CDR3 has 13 residues. Trimming left V 4 bases short and J 4 bases short, with 11 bases between. CDR3 amino acids: CASSGSDWYEQYF. The CDR3 nucleotides read TGTGCCAGCAGTGGATCAGACTGGTACGAGCAGTACTTC.

This clonotype turned up a few times. The chain couples TRBV24-1 to TRBJ2-3; TRBD1 agrees at 9 bases. CDR1 KGHDR and CDR2 SFDVKD come from the germline V gene. Unmatched junction bases numbered 10, after V lost 4 bases and J lost 3 bases. The CDR3 length is 17 residues. The CDR3 nucleotides are TGTGCCACCAGTGAGCCTCCGGGACAGGGAGTAACAGATACGCAGTATTTT. It yields the protein CATSEPPGQGVTDTQYF.

In regard to this clonotype: A clone one base away is much larger, so this may be a read error. The J gene is TRBJ2-7, the V gene TRBV6-1; 7 positions agree with TRBD2. The CDR3 covers 13 residues. V shed 8 bases, J shed 7 bases, and the junction held 11 bases outside the gene matches. The germline CDR1 and CDR2 sequences are MNHNS and SASEGT. CDR3 protein: CASLTSWVEEQYF. In DNA, the CDR3 is TGTGCCAGCCTGACTAGCTGGGTTGAAGAGCAGTACTTC.

The table lists this clonotype with a count of one. This may come from a read error, since a much larger clone is one base off. This chain joins TRBV6-1 and TRBJ2-3, with TRBD2 matching 8 bases. The CDR3 is 15 amino acids. Per germline, CDR1 MNHNS and CDR2 SASEGT. CDR3 DNA sequence: TGTGCCAGCAGCCATTCTAGCGGGCACACAGATACGCGGTATTTT. Its translation is CASSHSSGHTDTRYF.

The chain couples TRBV11-2 to TRBJ2-2; D is tentatively TRBD1 or TRBD2 (5 bases each). Germline V gene data show CDR1 as SGHAT and CDR2 as FQNNGV. CDR3 length: 14 amino acids. Trimming removed 6 bases at V and 9 bases at J, with 17 bases between. The CDR3 protein is CASRPRDGARELFF. In DNA, the CDR3 is TGTGCCAGCAGACCTCGGGACGGGGCCAGGGAGCTGTTTTTT.

This clonotype has ten or more counts. The chain joins TRBV12-3 or TRBV12-4 to TRBJ2-7; 11 bases map to TRBD1. The CDR3 is 13 amino acids. Trimming removed 6 bases from V and 7 bases from J; junction bases left unmatched: 5. CDR3 bases: TGTGCCAGCAGAGGACAGGGGGCATGGGAGCAGTACTTC. The encoded protein is CASRGQGAWEQYF.

With regard to this clonotype: This may come from a read error, since a much larger clone is one base off. The genes are TRBV30 and TRBJ2-5; possible D gene TRBD1, 5 bases. The CDR3 has 13 amino acids. The germline CDR1 and CDR2 sequences are GTSNPN and SVGIG (reference sequence). The CDR3 sequence: CASSNPGRETQYF. The CDR3 coding sequence is TGTGCCTCGAGTAACCCAGGGCGGGAGACCCAGTACTTC. Together with reference TRBV30 and TRBJ2-5, the CDR3 gives the full variable domain: SQTIHQWPATLVQPVGSPLSLECTVEGTSNPNLYWYRQAAGRGLQLLFYSVGIGQISSEVPQNLSASRPQDRQFILSSKKLLLSDSGFYLCASSNPGRETQYFGPGTRLLVL.

This clonotype was seen only once. At one boundary the junction diverges from the germline segment, which might be a read error. The V call is TRBV11-2, the J call TRBJ1-1, with TRBD1 matching over 8 bases. Germline V lookup: CDR1 SGHAT, CDR2 FQNNGV. The CDR3 spans 13 residues. The CDR3 sequence is CASSITGGTEALF. CDR3 bases: TGTGCCAGCAGCATCACAGGGGGTACAGAAGCTCTCTTT.

As concerns this clonotype: This may be a read error, as it is one base from a much larger clone. This rearrangement joins TRBV10-2 to TRBJ2-1, with D possibly TRBD1 on 5 matching bases. Germline V gives CDR1 WSHSY, CDR2 SAAADI. V was trimmed by 7 bases and J by 9 bases, leaving 10 bases between them. The CDR3 is 11 amino acids. The CDR3 loop is CASNPQGEQFF. CDR3 nucleotides: TGCGCCAGCAACCCCCAGGGTGAGCAGTTCTTC.

The sample holds many counts of this clonotype. CDR3 coding DNA: TGTGCCATCAGTGAGGCCCAAGGGCCTAACTATGGCTACACCTTC. This gives the protein CAISEAQGPNYGYTF. The chain couples TRBV10-3 to TRBJ1-2; D gene ambiguous. CDR1 ENHRY and CDR2 SYGVKD come from the germline V gene. The CDR3 is 15 amino acids. V dropped 2 bases and J dropped 0 bases, with 10 bases sitting between them.

Worth noting for this clonotype: Here the CDR3 omits its conserved ending phenylalanine or tryptophan, so a read error is the likely source. The limits of the CDR3 on the DNA are not certain, so only TCRdb's listed CDR3 is given. The chain recombines TRBV11-2 with TRBJ2-1; TRBD2 was called by the table and not checked on the DNA. The germline V gene encodes CDR1 SGHAT and CDR2 FQNNGV. The CDR3 has 11 amino acids, counting both end residues. CDR3 sequence: CASTTTSKQFI.

This clonotype was seen once. The chain recombines TRBV11-2 with TRBJ2-7, with 7 nucleotides matching TRBD2. Trimming cost V 5 bases and J 8 bases; bases outside gene matches: 12. The germline V gene encodes CDR1 SGHAT and CDR2 FQNNGV. The CDR3 totals 14 residues. CDR3 bases: TGTGCCAGCAGCCCGACTAGCAGGAGCAACCAGCAGTACTTC. Its translation is CASSPTSRSNQQYF.